These 5 T cell receptor beta chains were all obtained from the same sample, sequenced in a study of blood T cell repertoires in COVID-19. The repertoire was sequenced with immunoSEQ multiplex PCR; TCRdb's copy has only in-frame clones and lacks some. The repertoire holds roughly 240,000 clones, with 83% as singletons. Specimen: peripheral blood. These receptors came from a man aged 60 to 69 who had recovered from COVID-19.

This clone was seen ten or more times. CDR3 bases: TGCGCCAGTAAACTACAGGGTCGGACTGAAGCTTTCTTT. It encodes CASKLQGRTEAFF. V and J are TRBV5-1 and TRBJ1-1; maybe TRBD1 (6 bases). The germline V gene has CDR1 SGHRS and CDR2 YFSETQ. Trimming left V 8 bases short and J 5 bases short, with 16 bases between. The CDR3 spans 13 residues. The entire variable domain, with the rest obtained from reference TRBV5-1 and TRBJ1-1, is as follows: KAGVTQTPRYLIKTRGQQVTLSCSPISGHRSVSWYQQTPGQGLQFLFEYFSETQRNKGNFPGRFSGRQFSNSRSEMNVSTLELGDSALYLCASKLQGRTEAFFGQGTRLTVV.

Points on this clone: The sample carries other DNA sequences with the same CDR3. The rearrangement links TRBV27 to TRBJ2-7; 7 bases are a match to TRBD1. CDR3 size: 13 residues. Trimming removed 6 bases from V and 1 base from J; junction bases left unmatched: 3. Germline loops: CDR1 MNHEY, CDR2 SMNVEV (reference sequence). The CDR3 sequence is CASRRTGSYEQYF. Here the CDR3 DNA reads TGTGCCAGCAGACGGACAGGATCCTACGAGCAGTACTTC.

This clone appeared a few times. The rearrangement joins TRBV7-9 to TRBJ1-2; 11 positions agree with TRBD1. Germline V CDR1 and CDR2: SEHNR, FQNEAQ (reference sequence). The CDR3 totals 13 residues. Losses at the gene ends were 5 bases for V and 7 bases for J; bases not matched to a gene: 3. Here the CDR3 reads CASSPDRGLGYTF. For the CDR3, the DNA is TGTGCCAGCAGCCCGGACAGGGGGCTTGGCTACACCTTC.

The CDR3 protein is CASEGNGRGYNEQFF. CDR3 nucleotides: TGTGCCAGCGAGGGAAACGGGAGGGGTTACAATGAGCAGTTCTTC. This chain links TRBV6-5 with TRBJ2-1; TRBD2 agrees at 8 bases. The CDR3 covers 15 residues. Losses at the gene ends were 8 bases for V and 4 bases for J; bases not matched to a gene: 10. Germline V lookup: CDR1 MNHEY, CDR2 SVGAGI.

V gene TRBV7-9 combines with J gene TRBJ1-5; D is unresolved. The ends were cut back, 5 bases at V and 2 bases at J, with 10 bases in the middle. The CDR3 loop spans 14 amino acids. The germline gives CDR1 SEHNR, CDR2 FQNEAQ (reference sequence). In nucleotides, the CDR3 is TGTGCCAGCAGCCCGGGAGTCGGCAATCAGCCCCAGCATTTT. Amino acids: CASSPGVGNQPQHF.